This is a list of T cell receptor beta chains from one sample in a study of tumour-infiltrating T cells in Burkitt lymphoma. The assay was immunoSEQ multiplex PCR, and TCRdb's table has in-frame clones only and misses some. The sample lists 3,300 or so clones, about an eighth occurring once. Sequencing was performed on tumor tissue. These receptors were obtained from a human donor with Burkitt lymphoma. Each CDR3 is given with its conserved first and last residue.

v_call	j_call	cdr3_aa
TRBV4-3	TRBJ1-4	CASSQDRTENEKLFF
TRBV5-5	TRBJ1-1	CASSLGKNTEAFF
TRBV12-5	TRBJ1-6	CASGLVQKGAESPLHF
TRBV10-3	TRBJ1-2	CAISESSRNYGYTF
TRBV15	TRBJ2-1	CATSRVLPEGSSYNEQFF
TRBV19	TRBJ2-5	CASSMGQETQYF
TRBV6-1	TRBJ2-1	CASSELAGGRGEQFF
TRBV29-1	TRBJ1-4	CSVEGAGGAEEKLFF
TRBV7-9	TRBJ2-3	CASSSPPELATDTQYF
TRBV5-5	TRBJ2-1	CASSGVAGGRNEQFF